This TCR beta chain came from a study of yellow fever vaccine responses in identical twins. A remark on this clonotype: Its target is not known.

TCRdb ran MiXCR on the RT-PCR reads and lists one entry per CDR3 protein. The sample lists approximately 2,800 distinct CDR3 sequences, just under 90% occurring once. The study, taken as a whole, reports: Reports say the vaccine T cell response in twins looked partly convergent and partly personalized.

This receptor was identified in a female donor who received the yellow fever vaccine. The starting material was T cells from blood (PBMCs), unsorted or a sorted subset (not recorded which), obtained before or after yellow fever vaccination (not recorded which).

The CDR3 DNA reads as TGCAGCGTTGAAGGGACAGAAACTGGAAACACCATATATTTT. Protein: CSVEGTETGNTIYF. The chain has TRBV29-1 and TRBJ1-3; D is possibly TRBD1 (6 bases). Trimming removed 1 base from V and 2 bases from J, with 9 bases in between. The CDR3 loop spans 14 amino acids. Germline V CDR1 and CDR2: SQVTM, ANQGSEA.